This T cell receptor beta chain comes out of a study of molecular identifiers for immune sequencing clone quantification. TCRdb reprocessed the PCR reads via MiXCR and lists one record per CDR3 protein. The sample includes approximately 10,000 distinct CDR3 sequences, around 15% of them seen just once. CDR1 is MNHEY and CDR2 is SMNVEV in the germline V gene (reference sequence). The CDR3 covers 13 residues. V shed 3 bases and J shed 4 bases, with 8 bases lying between them. This clonotype rates as medium-sized (0.01 to 0.1%). The origin of this receptor is a human donor in good health. Some libraries in this study had Jurkat cell RNA spiked in. J is TRBJ2-3 and V is TRBV27; D is possibly TRBD1 (6 bases). The specimen sequenced was naive CD8+ T cells from blood, with Jurkat cell RNA spiked in. As for subset: FACS-sorted CD8+CD4-CCR7+CD45RA+ naive T cells. The chain's CDR3 is CASSLGAPDTQYF. CDR3 in DNA: TGTGCCAGCAGTTTGGGGGCTCCAGATACGCAGTATTTT.